This record looks at one TCR beta chain sequence and its context. Its binding antigen is unknown. Per-nucleotide qualities are absent, and no much larger clonotype sits a single base away. The receptor library was made with RT-PCR. Sequencing used an Illumina HiSeq 2500. TCRdb reanalyzed the raw reads on its own, using fastp at Q25 for trimming and MiXCR for clone calling, and kept in-frame beta chains. Rows are unified per CDR3 protein, each entry keeping the most common DNA and genes. The sample records around 250,000 distinct CDR3 sequences, 9% to 15% of which are singletons. The ten most abundant clones make up about 7.8% of the sample. This specimen belongs to a study of response to subunit inactivated influenza vaccine (dated by TCRdb to 2017 to 2018). Background on the whole study: Deep quantitative profiling of the T cell receptor repertoire was used in the study to follow responses to a trivalent subunit inactivated influenza vaccine.

There are 13 amino acids in the CDR3, from cysteine to phenylalanine inclusive. Left in the record is the CDR3 DNA by itself, 39 bases read in frame from the first base. Via the germline V gene, CDR1 is SNHLY and CDR2 FYNNEI. A distance of 8 bases separates the germline ends of V and J, which lose 2 bases and 3 bases respectively. What the authors observed across the whole study: The authors suggested that each seasonal influenza vaccination may recruit only a limited number of new T cells.

This TCR was recovered from a man aged 45 to 65 who received an inactivated influenza vaccine. Donor details come from another sample of the same person, matched by shared clones. The chain links TRBV2 with TRBJ2-7; no confident D gene assignment can be made. Sequencing was performed on non-naive T cells sorted from PBMCs, taken less than 15 days before vaccination. Taken with the paper, the label for cell subset or site translates to: memory T cell fraction. This receptor has the CDR3 CASSERAIYEQYF. The DNA sequence follows: TGTGCCAGCAGTGAAAGGGCAATCTACGAGCAGTACTTC.